The rows below give T cell receptor beta chains drawn from one sample of a study of shared clonotypes between healthy human individuals. Clones were sequenced by immunoSEQ multiplex PCR, and TCRdb holds only the in-frame ones, with some missing. The table includes around 650,000 clones, 95% to 96% detected once. Input material: naive CD8+ T cells sorted from blood. All receptors come from a woman aged 25 to 39 in good health. Each CDR3 is given with its conserved first and last residue. The D gene is left open where the match is weak. Size is omitted from some rows. Given values are once, few, many or a class for expanded clones.

V: TRBV9; size: -; J: TRBJ1-3; D: -; DNA: TGTGCCAGCAGCGTAGGGTCAGGAAACACCATATATTTT; CDR3: CASSVGSGNTIYF
V: TRBV5-4; size: -; J: TRBJ1-1; D: TRBD1; DNA: TGTGCCAGCAGCCCGGGACAGGCTGGCACTGAAGCTTTCTTT; CDR3: CASSPGQAGTEAFF
V: TRBV5-1; size: -; J: TRBJ2-1; D: -; DNA: TGCGCCAGCAGCTTGGTCACCCGGGTGTACAATGAGCAGTTCTTC; CDR3: CASSLVTRVYNEQFF
V: TRBV7-9; size: -; J: TRBJ2-7; D: -; DNA: TGTGCCAGCAGCTTAAGTTCGGGAGTAAGTGAGCAGTACTTC; CDR3: CASSLSSGVSEQYF
V: TRBV7-8; size: -; J: TRBJ1-3; D: -; DNA: TGTGCCAGCAGCTTAGGGAGGGCCTCTGGAAACACCATATATTTT; CDR3: CASSLGRASGNTIYF
V: TRBV5-8; size: -; J: TRBJ1-5; D: -; DNA: TGTGCCAGCAGCCCGACGGAGCAGCCCCAGCATTTT; CDR3: CASSPTEQPQHF
V: TRBV7-2; size: -; J: TRBJ2-1; D: -; DNA: TGTGCCAGCAGCTTACCCCACGAGCAGTTCTTC; CDR3: CASSLPHEQFF
V: TRBV28; size: -; J: TRBJ2-7; D: -; DNA: TGTGCCAGCAGCCACGGCATGGTAGACGGCCAAGAACAGTACTTC; CDR3: CASSHGMVDGQEQYF
V: TRBV7-9; size: -; J: TRBJ2-2; D: TRBD1; DNA: TGTGCCAGCAGCTTCGCGGACAGGGGTACCGGGGAGCTGTTTTTT; CDR3: CASSFADRGTGELFF
V: TRBV11-2; size: -; J: TRBJ2-7; D: -; DNA: TGTGCCAGCAGCTTAGTGAGCGACTCCTACGAGCAGTACTTC; CDR3: CASSLVSDSYEQYF
V: TRBV27; size: -; J: TRBJ1-2; D: -; DNA: TGTGCCAGCAGAACCGGGACTCAGGTTTATGGCTACACCTTC; CDR3: CASRTGTQVYGYTF
V: TRBV5-6; size: few; J: TRBJ2-1; D: -; DNA: TGTGCCAGCAGCTTGGGTGACAATGAGCAGTTCTTC; CDR3: CASSLGDNEQFF
V: TRBV19; size: -; J: TRBJ1-2; D: -; DNA: TGTGCCAGTAGTATTTCTGGGTTTACTGGCTATGGCTACACCTTC; CDR3: CASSISGFTGYGYTF
V: TRBV7-3; size: -; J: TRBJ1-1; D: -; DNA: TGTGCCAGCAGCTACGCTACTGGGGCTGAAGCTTTCTTT; CDR3: CASSYATGAEAFF
V: TRBV2; size: -; J: TRBJ1-4; D: -; DNA: TGTGCCAGCAGGTCCGGCGATCCGGAAAAACTGTTTTTT; CDR3: CASRSGDPEKLFF
V: TRBV13; size: -; J: TRBJ2-7; D: TRBD2; DNA: TGTGCCAGCAGCTCCACGCGGCTAGCGGGAGCGGTCGGAGAGCAGTACTTC; CDR3: CASSSTRLAGAVGEQYF
V: TRBV6-6; size: -; J: TRBJ2-7; D: TRBD2; DNA: TGTGCCAGCACTGGGACGGGCGGGGGGACCTACGAGCAGTACTTC; CDR3: CASTGTGGGTYEQYF
V: TRBV19; size: -; J: TRBJ2-3; D: TRBD2; DNA: TGTGCCAGTAGTCCCTCACACAGCGGGAGAGGGACAGATACGCAGTATTTT; CDR3: CASSPSHSGRGTDTQYF
V: TRBV27; size: -; J: TRBJ2-5; D: TRBD2; DNA: TGTGCCAGCAGTTTAGCTAGCGGGGAAGAGACCCAGTACTTC; CDR3: CASSLASGEETQYF
V: TRBV6-5; size: -; J: TRBJ2-1; D: TRBD2; DNA: TGTGCCAGCAGCGAGACGGGACTAGCGGGAGATGAGCAGTTCTTC; CDR3: CASSETGLAGDEQFF
V: TRBV19; size: -; J: TRBJ2-2; D: -; DNA: TGTGCCAGCAGTCCGGCCGTAGCGATGGAGCTGTTTTTT; CDR3: CASSPAVAMELFF
V: TRBV5-6; size: -; J: TRBJ1-5; D: -; DNA: TGTGCCAGCAGCACCAGGGTTTCAGGCAATCAGCCCCAGCATTTT; CDR3: CASSTRVSGNQPQHF
V: TRBV10-1; size: -; J: TRBJ2-1; D: -; DNA: TGCGCCAGCAGTGAGCCACCGTATAGTGGGTTGGAGCAGTTCTTC; CDR3: CASSEPPYSGLEQFF
V: TRBV6-6; size: -; J: TRBJ2-2; D: -; DNA: TGTGCCAGCAGCCTACCGGGCCCAGCGACCGGGGAGCTGTTTTTT; CDR3: CASSLPGPATGELFF
V: TRBV13; size: -; J: TRBJ2-7; D: -; DNA: TGTGCCAGCAGCCGGTCCCCTCACGAGCAGTACTTC; CDR3: CASSRSPHEQYF
V: TRBV7-9; size: -; J: TRBJ2-7; D: TRBD2; DNA: TGTGCCAGCAGCCCTTTAGCGGGAGGCCCTTACGAGCAGTACTTC; CDR3: CASSPLAGGPYEQYF
V: TRBV19; size: few; J: TRBJ2-1; D: -; DNA: TGTGCCAGTAGTAGCCAGTTTGATGAGCAGTTCTTC; CDR3: CASSSQFDEQFF
V: TRBV7-9; size: -; J: TRBJ2-7; D: -; DNA: TGTGCCAGCAGCTTATCCGAGTACGAGCAGTACTTC; CDR3: CASSLSEYEQYF
V: TRBV4-1; size: -; J: TRBJ2-7; D: TRBD1; DNA: TGCGCCAGCAGCCAAGGCTTGGGACAGTGGAGCTACGAGCAGTACTTC; CDR3: CASSQGLGQWSYEQYF
V: TRBV7-8; size: -; J: TRBJ2-1; D: -; DNA: TGTGCCAGCAGCTTAGCGGGGCGTATACCGTACAATGAGCAGTTCTTC; CDR3: CASSLAGRIPYNEQFF
V: TRBV15; size: -; J: TRBJ2-3; D: -; DNA: TGTGCCAACTTTGTAAGGGGATTCGCGGATACGCAGTATTTT; CDR3: CANFVRGFADTQYF
V: TRBV7-8; size: -; J: TRBJ2-7; D: -; DNA: TGTGCCAGCAGCGCGTCCCGGGACCCCCGAACATACGAGCAGTACTTC; CDR3: CASSASRDPRTYEQYF
V: TRBV5-4; size: -; J: TRBJ2-3; D: -; DNA: TGTGCCAGCAGCCAGACAGATACGCAGTATTTT; CDR3: CASSQTDTQYF
V: TRBV21-1; size: -; J: TRBJ2-7; D: -; DNA: TGTGCCAGCAGCAAACCGGGACTCCACGAGCAGTACTTC; CDR3: CASSKPGLHEQYF
V: TRBV29-1; size: -; J: TRBJ2-1; D: TRBD2; DNA: TGCAGCGTTGACTCGCCAAATCCGGGACTAGCGGGAGTTATATACTACAATGAGCAGTTCTTC; CDR3: CSVDSPNPGLAGVIYYNEQFF
V: TRBV15; size: -; J: TRBJ2-7; D: TRBD2; DNA: TGTGCCACCAGCAGGGGGGGTCTAGCGGGAGAGTTCTACGAGCAGTACTTC; CDR3: CATSRGGLAGEFYEQYF
V: TRBV27; size: -; J: TRBJ2-3; D: TRBD1; DNA: TGTGCCAGCAGGGACAGGGGCGGTCTCACCACAGATACGCAGTATTTT; CDR3: CASRDRGGLTTDTQYF
V: TRBV25-1; size: -; J: TRBJ1-1; D: -; DNA: TGTGCCAGCAGCCCAGGGGACCACACTGAAGCTTTCTTT; CDR3: CASSPGDHTEAFF
V: TRBV27; size: -; J: TRBJ2-3; D: -; DNA: TGTGCCAGCAGTTTTAGCACAGATACGCAGTATTTT; CDR3: CASSFSTDTQYF
V: TRBV6-1; size: -; J: TRBJ2-7; D: TRBD2; DNA: TGTGCCAGCAGTGACTTACTAGCGGTTTACGAGCAGTACTTC; CDR3: CASSDLLAVYEQYF
V: TRBV2; size: -; J: TRBJ2-7; D: TRBD2; DNA: TGTGCCAGCAGAGGACTAGCTCCGGGGGAGCAGTACTTC; CDR3: CASRGLAPGEQYF